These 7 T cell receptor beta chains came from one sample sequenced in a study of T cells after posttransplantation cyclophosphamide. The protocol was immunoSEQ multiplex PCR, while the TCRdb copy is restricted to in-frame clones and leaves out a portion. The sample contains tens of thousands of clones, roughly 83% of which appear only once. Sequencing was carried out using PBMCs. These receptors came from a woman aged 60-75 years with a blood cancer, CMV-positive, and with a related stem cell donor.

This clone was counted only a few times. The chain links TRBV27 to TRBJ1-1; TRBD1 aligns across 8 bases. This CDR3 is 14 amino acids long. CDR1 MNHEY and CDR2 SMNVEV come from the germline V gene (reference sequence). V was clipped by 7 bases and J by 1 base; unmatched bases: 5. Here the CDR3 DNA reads TGTGCCAGCAATCGACAGGGGCCGAACACTGAAGCTTTCTTT. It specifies CASNRQGPNTEAFF.

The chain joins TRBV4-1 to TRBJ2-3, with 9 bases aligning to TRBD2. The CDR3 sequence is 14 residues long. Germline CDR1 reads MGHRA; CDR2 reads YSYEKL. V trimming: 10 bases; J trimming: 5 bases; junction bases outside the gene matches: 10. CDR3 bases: TGCGCCACCGGAATAGCGGGAGATAGAGATACGCAGTATTTT. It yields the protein CATGIAGDRDTQYF.

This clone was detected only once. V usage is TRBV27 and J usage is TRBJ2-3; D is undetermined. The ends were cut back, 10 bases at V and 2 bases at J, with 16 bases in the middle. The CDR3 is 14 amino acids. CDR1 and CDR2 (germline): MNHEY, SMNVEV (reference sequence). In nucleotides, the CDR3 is TGTGCCACCCCCATTGGCGGCCACACAGATACGCAGTATTTT. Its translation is CATPIGGHTDTQYF.

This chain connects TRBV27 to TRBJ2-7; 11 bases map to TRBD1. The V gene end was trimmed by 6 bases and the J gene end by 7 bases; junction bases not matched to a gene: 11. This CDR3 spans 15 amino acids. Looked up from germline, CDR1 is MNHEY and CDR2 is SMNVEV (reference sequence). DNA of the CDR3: TGTGCCAGCAGCCGATTAGGACAGGGGGCGGGGGAGCAGTACTTC. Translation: CASSRLGQGAGEQYF.

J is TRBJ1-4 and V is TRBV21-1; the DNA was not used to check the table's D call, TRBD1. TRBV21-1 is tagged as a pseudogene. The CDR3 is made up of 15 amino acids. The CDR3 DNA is TGTGCCAGCAGCAAAGGGTGCAGGGGTTGGGAAAAACTGTTTTTT. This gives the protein CASSKGCRGWEKLFF.

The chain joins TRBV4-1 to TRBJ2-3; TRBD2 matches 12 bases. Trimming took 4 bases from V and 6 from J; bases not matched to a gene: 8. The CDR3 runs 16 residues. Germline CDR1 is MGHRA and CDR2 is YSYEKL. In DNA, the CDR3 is TGCGCCAGCAGCCGTCGTCTAGCGGGGGGGCTGGATACGCAGTATTTT. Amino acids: CASSRRLAGGLDTQYF.

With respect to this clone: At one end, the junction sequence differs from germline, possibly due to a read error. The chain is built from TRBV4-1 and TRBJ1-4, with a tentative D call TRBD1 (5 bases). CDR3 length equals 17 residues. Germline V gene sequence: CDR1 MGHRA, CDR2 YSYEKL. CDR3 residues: CASSQDRGGSTNGKLFF. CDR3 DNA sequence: TGCGCCAGCAGCCAAGATAGGGGAGGGAGCACTAATGGAAAACTGTTTTTT.